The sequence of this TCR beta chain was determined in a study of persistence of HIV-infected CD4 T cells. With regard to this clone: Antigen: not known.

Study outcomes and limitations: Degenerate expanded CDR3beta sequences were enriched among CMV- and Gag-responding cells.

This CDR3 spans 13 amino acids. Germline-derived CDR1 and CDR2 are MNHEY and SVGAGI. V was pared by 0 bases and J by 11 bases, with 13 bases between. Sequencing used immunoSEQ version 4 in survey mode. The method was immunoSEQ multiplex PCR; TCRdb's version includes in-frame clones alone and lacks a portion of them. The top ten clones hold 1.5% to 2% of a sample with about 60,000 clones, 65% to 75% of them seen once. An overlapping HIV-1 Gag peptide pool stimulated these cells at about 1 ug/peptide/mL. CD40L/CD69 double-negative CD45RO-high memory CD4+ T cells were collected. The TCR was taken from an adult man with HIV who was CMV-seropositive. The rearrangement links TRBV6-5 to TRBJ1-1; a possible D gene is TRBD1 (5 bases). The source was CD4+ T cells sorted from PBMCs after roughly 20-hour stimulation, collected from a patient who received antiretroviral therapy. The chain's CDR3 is CASSYSSGPGAFF. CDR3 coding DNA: TGTGCCAGCAGTTACTCATCAGGGCCGGGGGCTTTCTTT.